This paragraph reports one T cell receptor (beta chain). Its antigen is still unknown. This entry comes from a study of T cells after yellow fever vaccination. The CDR3 runs 15 residues. Germline V gene sequence: CDR1 KGHSH, CDR2 LQKENI. V was pared by 3 bases and J by 5 bases, with 16 bases between. Study conclusions and caveats: Subsequent to the booster, the majority of primary-vaccination clones reappeared (about 97% CD4, about 90% CD8).

Production of TCR cDNA was by 5'RACE template switching, which also added a universal primer site and UMIs. MiXCR, applied by TCRdb to the 5' RACE reads, yields one record per CDR3 protein. The sample has a few hundred thousand distinct CDR3 sequences, approximately 3.9% seen once. The V call is TRBV18, the J call TRBJ2-5, with D perhaps TRBD1 or TRBD2 (5 bases each). The TCR sequence derives from a man younger than 35 who received the YFV17D yellow fever vaccine. The source material was PBMCs, sampled on the day of the yellow fever booster vaccination. CDR3 DNA: TGTGCCAGCTCACCGAGAGAGGGGCGAGGGGAGACCCAGTACTTC. Translation: CASSPREGRGETQYF.